These 32 T cell receptor beta chains were sequenced from one sample in a study of blood T cells in healthy people across ages. Combining a sample-barcoded 5' primer with a J-beta primer mix, a second PCR ran for 7 to 11 cycles. A single record per CDR3 protein comes from TCRdb applying MiXCR to the 5' RACE reads. The data hold fewer than 950,000 distinct CDR3 sequences, with 53% observed a single time. Sample: blood. The receptors come from an elderly man in good health.

The chain employs TRBV6-1 and TRBJ1-2; 12 bases match TRBD1. Germline lookup yields CDR1 MNHNS and CDR2 SASEGT. V lost 1 base to trimming and J lost 4 bases; unmatched junction nucleotides: 7. The CDR3 extends over 17 amino acids. CDR3 nucleotides: TGTGCCAGCAGTGAAGGGGGGACAGGGGGCATCATCTATGGCTACACCTTC. Residues: CASSEGGTGGIIYGYTF.

Concerning this clonotype: At one end the junction does not follow the germline gene, possibly because of a read error. This chain links TRBV4-2 with TRBJ2-6, with D possibly matching TRBD2 (6 bases). Germline V gene lookup returns CDR1 LGHNA and CDR2 YNFKEQ. The CDR3 totals 16 residues. The CDR3 nucleotides are TGTGCCAGCAGCCAAGTTGGGGGGTCTGGGGCCAACATCCTGACTTTC. Translated, it gives CASSQVGGSGANILTF.

The rearrangement uses TRBV9 and TRBJ2-5; D is unclear. This CDR3 has 14 amino acids. Germline assignment: CDR1 SGDLS and CDR2 YYNGEE. Between the trimmed V and J ends, which lost 1 base and 8 bases, there was a span of 15 bases. The CDR3 DNA reads TGTGCCAGCAGCGTAACTTCTGGCCAAGCCACCCAGTACTTC. Its protein product is CASSVTSGQATQYF.

CDR3 nucleotides: TGTGCCAGCAGACTTAGCGGGAGCCCCTATGGGCAGTACTTC. Translated: CASRLSGSPYGQYF. This chain connects TRBV27 to TRBJ2-5; 9 bases line up with TRBD2. The CDR3 covers 14 residues. The germline gives CDR1 MNHEY, CDR2 SMNVEV (reference sequence). The J segment lost 11 bases and the V segment lost 6 bases, leaving 13 bases of the junction unmatched.

The chain couples TRBV28 to TRBJ1-5, with D possibly being TRBD1 (5 bases). This CDR3 is 16 amino acids long. The germline CDR1 and CDR2 sequences are MDHEN and SYDVKM. V dropped 6 bases and J dropped 2 bases, with 17 bases sitting between them. The CDR3 sequence: CASSSMDGGGNQPQHF. CDR3 nucleotide sequence: TGTGCCAGCAGCTCTATGGACGGGGGAGGCAATCAGCCCCAGCATTTT.

This clonotype showed up just a few times. The V and J genes are TRBV10-3 and TRBJ2-7; D possibly corresponds to TRBD1 (6 bases). Trimming removed 6 bases at V and 0 bases at J, with 12 bases between. CDR3 length: 14 residues. Germline V lookup: CDR1 ENHRY, CDR2 SYGVKD. As DNA, the CDR3 is TGTGCCATCAGGCAGGGGCAGAGCTCCTACGAGCAGTACTTC. Translating gives CAIRQGQSSYEQYF.

This clonotype was counted a single time. V usage is TRBV3-1 and J usage is TRBJ2-1; 10 nucleotides agree with TRBD2. Per germline, CDR1 LGHDT and CDR2 YNNKEL (reference sequence). There are 15 residues in the CDR3. V was pared by 3 bases and J by 10 bases, with 9 bases of the junction left unmatched. The CDR3 region is CASSHGRAGGQEQFF. The CDR3 DNA reads as TGTGCCAGCAGCCACGGACGAGCGGGGGGGCAAGAGCAGTTCTTC.

The chain employs TRBV6-5 and TRBJ2-1, with D perhaps TRBD2 (6 bases). Between the trimmed V and J ends, which lost 10 bases and 7 bases, there was a span of 23 bases. The CDR3 covers 15 residues. Germline CDR1 is MNHEY and CDR2 is SVGAGI. The DNA of the CDR3 is TGTGCCACGGGAGAGCTCGTATCGGTACGTAATGAGCAGTTCTTC. This gives the protein CATGELVSVRNEQFF.

For this clonotype: This may be a read error, as it is one base from a much larger clone. The V and J genes are TRBV12-3 or TRBV12-4 and TRBJ2-7; the D gene is possibly TRBD2 (5 bases). The CDR3 length is 14 residues. The germline V and J ends were trimmed by 3 bases and 7 bases, with 16 bases remaining between them. CDR3 in DNA: TGTGCCAGCAGTTTCCCTAGCTCCTACGATGAGCAGTACTTC. Translating it yields CASSFPSSYDEQYF.

This clonotype occurred a few times. CDR3 amino acids: CASSQNRDGHYGYTF. The DNA of the CDR3 is TGTGCCAGCAGCCAGAACCGGGACGGCCACTATGGCTACACCTTC. This chain links TRBV5-5 with TRBJ1-2, with a possible D match to TRBD1 (5 bases). Trimming took 4 bases from V and 3 from J, leaving 16 bases between them. This CDR3 is 15 amino acids long. Germline V CDR1 and CDR2: SGHKS, YYEKEE (reference sequence).

The chain carries TRBV25-1 and TRBJ2-3; D is possibly TRBD2 (6 bases). Germline V CDR1 and CDR2: MGHDK, SYGVNS. CDR3 size: 13 residues. Trimming shortened V by 8 bases and J by 2 bases, and 11 bases separated the two germline ends. DNA for the CDR3: TGTGCCAGCGGCCGGGACTTCACAGATACGCAGTATTTT. Amino acids: CASGRDFTDTQYF.

The V and J genes are TRBV2 and TRBJ2-2; TRBD2 aligns across 7 bases. The CDR3 runs 15 residues. Losses at the gene ends were 6 bases for V and 0 bases for J; bases not matched to a gene: 4. Germline-derived CDR1 and CDR2 are SNHLY and FYNNEI. CDR3 amino acids: CASRQGTTNTGELFF. Here the CDR3 DNA reads TGTGCCAGCAGGCAAGGGACTACGAACACCGGGGAGCTGTTTTTT.

The rearrangement uses TRBV29-1 and TRBJ2-1, with 13 bases identical to TRBD2. The V and J ends lost 6 bases and 10 bases, in that order; junction bases with no gene match: 6. This CDR3 comprises 13 residues. CDR1 is SQVTM and CDR2 is ANQGSEA in the germline V gene. As DNA, the CDR3 is TGCAGCGTGGGGACTAGCGGGAAGAGCGAGCAGTTCTTC. Encoded protein: CSVGTSGKSEQFF.

This clonotype was counted a single time. The V and J genes are TRBV5-1 and TRBJ2-7, with D tentatively TRBD1 (6 bases). The CDR3 runs 14 residues. Per germline, CDR1 SGHRS and CDR2 YFSETQ. Trimming left V 0 bases short and J 7 bases short, with 14 bases between. CDR3 sequence: CASSLGHGDNEQYF. In DNA form, the CDR3 reads TGCGCCAGCAGCTTGGGTCACGGGGACAATGAGCAGTACTTC.

The chain employs TRBV7-3 and TRBJ2-3; possibly TRBD1 or TRBD2 for D (5 bases each). The V gene lost 2 bases and the J gene lost 4 bases, with 7 bases spanning the gap. This CDR3 spans 13 amino acids. The germline gives CDR1 SGHTA, CDR2 FQGTGA. The CDR3 DNA is TGTGCCAGCAGCTTACTGGGGGCAGATACGCAGTATTTT. Translation: CASSLLGADTQYF.

The gene calls are TRBV29-1 and TRBJ1-2, with a weak D call TRBD1 (5 bases). CDR1 is SQVTM, CDR2 ANQGSEA, per germline. The CDR3 extends over 12 amino acids. V lost 5 bases and J 5 bases, leaving 12 bases between the germline ends. Here the CDR3 DNA reads TGCAGCGTTTCCCCGGGGGAATATGGCTACACCTTC. It translates to CSVSPGEYGYTF. Complete variable domain (other parts from reference TRBV29-1 and TRBJ1-2): SAVISQKPSRDICQRGTSLTIQCQVDSQVTMMFWYRQQPGQSLTLIATANQGSEATYESGFVIDKFPISRPNLTFSTLTVSNMSPEDSSIYLCSVSPGEYGYTFGSGTRLTVV.

There are a few counts of this clonotype. The chain links TRBV11-3 to TRBJ2-5, with D hard to call. The CDR3 covers 14 residues. Trimming removed 3 bases from V and 5 bases from J, with 13 bases in between. Germline CDR1 reads SGHNT; CDR2 reads YENEEA. CDR3 loop: CASSFGPRMETQYF. CDR3 bases: TGTGCCAGCAGCTTCGGACCGAGGATGGAGACCCAGTACTTC.

This clonotype was picked up a small number of times. V and J are TRBV12-3 or TRBV12-4 and TRBJ2-1; 7 bases map to TRBD1. After removal of 7 bases from V and 2 bases from J, the junction contained 14 bases not matched to a gene. The CDR3 runs to 17 residues. The CDR3 DNA is TGTGCCAGCATCCCGGGCCCGGGACAGAGAACCTACAATGAGCAGTTCTTC. It translates to CASIPGPGQRTYNEQFF.

The chain is built from TRBV7-8 and TRBJ2-5; 7 nucleotides agree with TRBD2. The tail of the sequence fits TRBJ2-7 better, so the J call may be wrong. CDR1 is SGHVS, CDR2 FQNEAQ, per germline. The CDR3 runs to 16 residues. CDR3 DNA sequence: TGTGCCAGCAGCTCCCTAGCGAGGGGAGGGCCGTCCGAGCAGTACTTC. As protein: CASSSLARGGPSEQYF.

V usage is TRBV20-1 and J usage is TRBJ2-5; 13 bases line up with TRBD2. The J call may be mistaken, given a closer DNA end match to TRBJ2-7. There are 16 residues in the CDR3. Germline CDR1 is DFQATT and CDR2 is SNEGSKA (reference sequence). CDR3 in amino acids: CSARLPGLAGRGEQYF. CDR3 DNA sequence: TGCAGTGCTAGACTCCCGGGACTAGCGGGACGGGGCGAGCAGTACTTC.

In its sample, this clonotype was seen a few times. This sequence joins TRBV20-1 and TRBJ2-5, with a tentative D call TRBD1 (5 bases). From germline, CDR1 is DFQATT and CDR2 SNEGSKA (reference sequence). The CDR3 is made up of 14 amino acids. Trimming left V 6 bases short and J 3 bases short, with 17 bases between. DNA for the CDR3: TGCAGTGCGGAAAGACGCAGGGTTAAAGAGACCCAGTACTTC. It specifies CSAERRRVKETQYF.

This clonotype was seen only a few times. The genes are TRBV6-6 and TRBJ2-7, with 11 bases aligning to TRBD2. The junction had 3 bases not matched to a gene; V was cut back by 6 bases and J by 5 bases. Germline CDR1 reads MNHNY; CDR2 reads SVGAGI (reference sequence). The CDR3 is 13 amino acids. CDR3 DNA: TGTGCCAGCAGACTAGCGGGAGTCGACGAGCAGTACTTC. Residues: CASRLAGVDEQYF.

The chain joins TRBV27 to TRBJ2-7; 8 bases are a match to TRBD2. Per germline, CDR1 MNHEY and CDR2 SMNVEV (reference sequence). The length of the CDR3 is 15 residues. Unmatched junction bases numbered 6, after V lost 5 bases and J lost 0 bases. The CDR3 nucleotides read TGTGCCAGCAGTGTCTCCGGGACTAGCTCCTACGAGCAGTACTTC. It yields the protein CASSVSGTSSYEQYF.

This clonotype came up a few times. The V gene is TRBV2, the J gene TRBJ1-2, with D perhaps TRBD1 (5 bases). The CDR3 sequence is 13 residues long. V lost 11 bases and J 2 bases, leaving 15 bases between the germline ends. The germline CDR1 and CDR2 sequences are SNHLY and FYNNEI. CDR3 residues: CASRRGSNYGYTF. The CDR3 nucleotides read TGTGCCTCACGTCGGGGCTCCAACTATGGCTACACCTTC.

The rearrangement links TRBV29-1 to TRBJ2-1, with D hard to call. Germline CDR1 and CDR2: SQVTM and ANQGSEA. CDR3 length equals 10 residues. Trimming stripped 1 base from V and 12 bases from J, with 7 bases between. The CDR3 loop is CSVEGGLQFF. The CDR3, as DNA: TGCAGCGTTGAAGGGGGATTGCAGTTCTTC.

This sequence joins TRBV24-1 and TRBJ2-7, with D possibly called TRBD1 or TRBD2 (5 bases each). The germline gives CDR1 KGHDR, CDR2 SFDVKD. The CDR3 covers 15 residues. Between the trimmed V and J ends, which lost 4 bases and 0 bases, there was a span of 12 bases. The CDR3 DNA reads TGTGCCACCAGTGAGGGACCCCAGAGCTCCTACGAGCAGTACTTC. It is translated as CATSEGPQSSYEQYF.

The rearrangement uses TRBV5-1 and TRBJ2-1; TRBD2 agrees at 14 bases. Germline CDR1 SGHRS, CDR2 YFSETQ. The length of the CDR3 is 17 residues. After removal of 4 bases from V and 9 bases from J, the junction contained 12 bases not matched to a gene. In nucleotides, the CDR3 is TGCGCCAGCAGCGTGTTAACCGGGACTAGCGGGAGCAGTGAGCAGTTCTTC. It yields the protein CASSVLTGTSGSSEQFF.

The rearrangement links TRBV20-1 to TRBJ2-1, with no clear D. Germline V gene sequence: CDR1 DFQATT, CDR2 SNEGSKA (reference sequence). Trimming shortened V by 0 bases and J by 8 bases, and 20 bases separated the two germline ends. The CDR3 contains 16 residues. CDR3 residues: CSARDSLGINSHEQFF. CDR3 in DNA: TGCAGTGCTAGAGATTCTCTCGGTATCAATTCACATGAGCAGTTCTTC.

The V call is TRBV3-1, the J call TRBJ1-2, with D perhaps matching TRBD1 (5 bases). CDR3 size: 15 residues. In germline, CDR1 is LGHDT, CDR2 YNNKEL (reference sequence). The germline V and J ends were trimmed by 4 bases and 8 bases, with 20 bases remaining between them. The CDR3 is CASSPIRGATGGYTF. CDR3 sequence (DNA): TGTGCCAGCAGCCCCATCCGGGGCGCGACGGGCGGCTACACCTTC.

J is TRBJ2-7 and V is TRBV4-1, with 12 bases lining up with TRBD2. This CDR3 is 15 amino acids long. Germline CDR1 is MGHRA and CDR2 is YSYEKL. Unmatched junction bases numbered 8, after V lost 4 bases and J lost 7 bases. The CDR3 reads CASSPRTSGVNEQYF. The CDR3 DNA follows: TGCGCCAGCAGCCCGCGGACTAGCGGGGTCAATGAGCAGTACTTC.

This chain uses TRBV12-3 or TRBV12-4 with TRBJ2-3; D may be TRBD2 (5 bases). This CDR3 region has 14 residues. The V gene lost 3 bases and the J gene lost 6 bases, with 13 bases spanning the gap. The CDR3 protein is CASSFWVEDDTQYF. The DNA for the CDR3 is TGTGCCAGCAGTTTCTGGGTGGAGGACGATACGCAGTATTTT.

The chain couples TRBV24-1 to TRBJ2-1, with D unclear. Germline V gene data show CDR1 as KGHDR and CDR2 as SFDVKD. There are 18 residues in the CDR3. Between the trimmed V and J ends, which lost 6 bases and 5 bases, there was a span of 25 bases. The CDR3 loop reads CATSNAPGPRSTHNEQFF. The CDR3 DNA reads TGTGCCACCAGTAATGCTCCAGGACCCCGTTCGACCCACAATGAGCAGTTCTTC.